This T cell receptor (beta chain) comes out of a study of molecular identifiers for immune sequencing clone quantification. Findings and limits, study-wide: For effector cells, clones above 20 RNA copies held over 98% of molecules; for naive cells, under 1%. One cell's worth of spiked Jurkat TCR RNA was reportedly detectable among one million naive cells.

Using 10%, 30% or 50% RNA, naive CD8 libraries were derived from roughly 20,000 to 1,000,000 sorted cells. This clonotype was found many times. Its matching antigen is unknown. Previously described methods and listed TCR primers were employed for the bulk TCR libraries. In TCRdb, the PCR reads were re-called with MiXCR into one record per CDR3 protein. Here the sample spans tens of thousands of distinct CDR3 sequences, 15% to 20% being singletons. The V and J ends lost 9 bases and 7 bases respectively, with 17 bases between them. This CDR3 is built from 13 residues. Germline CDR1 and CDR2: SGHVS and FNYEAQ.

The specimen sequenced was naive CD8+ T cells from blood, with Jurkat cell RNA spiked in. Subset specified: FACS-sorted CD8+CD4-CCR7+CD45RA+ naive T cells. This TCR was recovered from a human donor in good health. Some libraries in this study had Jurkat cell RNA spiked in. The chain carries TRBV7-6 and TRBJ2-3; D is unclear. The CDR3 bases are TGTGCCAGTCGCGGCGATTACAGTTATACGCAGTATTTT. It yields the protein CASRGDYSYTQYF.